The rows below give T cell receptor beta chains drawn from one sample of a study of blood T cell repertoires in COVID-19. The table came from immunoSEQ multiplex PCR; TCRdb's copy has only in-frame clones and leaves some out. This table holds some 390,000 clones, approximately 91% found once. The sample comprised peripheral blood. The receptors stem from a woman between 40 and 50 years old with COVID-19, enrolled during active disease. Each CDR3 is given with its conserved first and last residue. The D gene is left open where the match is weak. Clone size is stated in some rows and not others, as once, few, many or a class when expanded.

abundance: -
d_gene: -
j_gene: TRBJ2-5
v_gene: TRBV28
CDR3aa: CAITRGGARSLVETQYF
CDR3nt: TGTGCCATTACAAGGGGGGGGGCGCGTTCCTTGGTAGAGACCCAGTACTTC

abundance: -
d_gene: TRBD2
j_gene: TRBJ2-7
v_gene: TRBV7-2
CDR3aa: CASSFLWTSGYEQYF
CDR3nt: TGTGCCAGCAGCTTCCTGTGGACTAGCGGTTACGAGCAGTACTTC

abundance: -
d_gene: -
j_gene: TRBJ1-5
v_gene: TRBV20-1
CDR3aa: CSAGVLQPQHF
CDR3nt: TGCAGTGCTGGTGTCCTTCAGCCCCAGCATTTT

abundance: once
d_gene: TRBD1
j_gene: TRBJ1-1
v_gene: TRBV6-5
CDR3aa: CASTGTGNTEAFF
CDR3nt: TGTGCCAGCACTGGGACAGGGAACACTGAAGCTTTCTTT

abundance: once
d_gene: -
j_gene: TRBJ1-2
v_gene: TRBV18
CDR3aa: CASSPGAAVFYGYTF
CDR3nt: TGTGCCAGCTCACCTGGGGCAGCCGTATTCTATGGCTACACCTTC

abundance: -
d_gene: -
j_gene: TRBJ2-7
v_gene: TRBV7-8
CDR3aa: CASSLRGQPPLEQYF
CDR3nt: TGTGCCAGCAGCTTACGAGGACAGCCACCACTCGAGCAGTACTTC

abundance: -
d_gene: TRBD1
j_gene: TRBJ2-7
v_gene: TRBV19
CDR3aa: CASSLTGTGAYEQYF
CDR3nt: TGTGCCAGTAGTTTAACCGGGACAGGGGCCTACGAGCAGTACTTC

abundance: -
d_gene: TRBD1
j_gene: TRBJ1-6
v_gene: TRBV2
CDR3aa: CASKGTDNSPLHF
CDR3nt: TGTGCCAGCAAGGGGACAGATAATTCACCCCTCCACTTT

abundance: few
d_gene: -
j_gene: TRBJ2-7
v_gene: TRBV2
CDR3aa: CAVAGQINYEQYF
CDR3nt: TGTGCCGTTGCGGGACAGATCAATTACGAGCAGTACTTC

abundance: -
d_gene: TRBD2
j_gene: TRBJ2-7
v_gene: TRBV5-1
CDR3aa: CASHMGIGGRINNYEQYF
CDR3nt: TGCGCCAGCCATATGGGGATTGGCGGGAGGATAAATAACTACGAGCAGTACTTC

abundance: once
d_gene: -
j_gene: TRBJ1-2
v_gene: TRBV18
CDR3aa: CASSPQRDTPRQGYTF
CDR3nt: TGTGCCAGCTCACCACAACGGGACACCCCGCGTCAGGGCTACACCTTC

abundance: -
d_gene: -
j_gene: TRBJ1-6
v_gene: TRBV7-8
CDR3aa: CASSLAVTGSSYNSPLHF
CDR3nt: TGTGCCAGCAGCTTAGCAGTAACAGGGAGCTCCTATAATTCACCCCTCCACTTT

abundance: -
d_gene: TRBD1
j_gene: TRBJ1-1
v_gene: TRBV28
CDR3aa: CASSLTGGYGDTEAFF
CDR3nt: TGTGCCAGTTCCCTGACAGGGGGCTACGGGGACACTGAAGCTTTCTTT

abundance: -
d_gene: -
j_gene: TRBJ1-3
v_gene: TRBV28
CDR3aa: CASSTDMRGFSGNTIYF
CDR3nt: TGTGCCAGCAGTACGGACATGAGGGGGTTCTCTGGAAACACCATATATTTT

abundance: -
d_gene: -
j_gene: TRBJ2-7
v_gene: TRBV6-6
CDR3aa: CASRPRQLSTYEQYF
CDR3nt: TGTGCCAGCAGACCCCGACAGTTGTCTACCTACGAGCAGTACTTC

abundance: -
d_gene: -
j_gene: TRBJ1-1
v_gene: TRBV7-3
CDR3aa: CASSLGGGTEAFF
CDR3nt: TGTGCCAGCAGCTTGGGAGGGGGAACTGAAGCTTTCTTT

abundance: -
d_gene: -
j_gene: TRBJ2-2
v_gene: TRBV9
CDR3aa: CASTPVGVAGELFF
CDR3nt: TGTGCCAGCACCCCAGTCGGGGTTGCCGGGGAGCTGTTTTTT

abundance: once
d_gene: -
j_gene: TRBJ1-5
v_gene: TRBV15
CDR3aa: CATSRDLLGGLDQPQHF
CDR3nt: TGTGCCACCAGCAGAGACCTTTTGGGGGGTTTGGATCAGCCCCAGCATTTT

abundance: -
d_gene: TRBD1
j_gene: TRBJ1-5
v_gene: TRBV20-1
CDR3aa: CSASVPGQGPQPQHF
CDR3nt: TGCAGTGCTAGTGTGCCGGGACAGGGCCCTCAGCCCCAGCATTTT

abundance: -
d_gene: TRBD1
j_gene: TRBJ2-2
v_gene: TRBV24-1
CDR3aa: CATSDLWTGRDTGELFF
CDR3nt: TGTGCCACCAGTGATTTGTGGACAGGGCGGGACACCGGGGAGCTGTTTTTT

abundance: once
d_gene: TRBD1
j_gene: TRBJ2-5
v_gene: TRBV10-3
CDR3aa: CATLDRGIGETQYF
CDR3nt: TGTGCCACCCTGGACAGGGGGATAGGGGAGACCCAGTACTTC

abundance: -
d_gene: TRBD1
j_gene: TRBJ1-1
v_gene: TRBV5-1
CDR3aa: CASSATGGTEAFF
CDR3nt: TGCGCCAGCAGCGCAACAGGGGGCACTGAAGCTTTCTTT

abundance: -
d_gene: -
j_gene: TRBJ1-2
v_gene: TRBV7-9
CDR3aa: CASSLAEAGYTF
CDR3nt: TGTGCCAGCAGCTTAGCGGAGGCTGGCTACACCTTC

abundance: -
d_gene: -
j_gene: TRBJ1-1
v_gene: TRBV6-5
CDR3aa: CASSFRGFLLEAFF
CDR3nt: TGTGCCAGCAGCTTTAGGGGGTTCCTCCTTGAAGCTTTCTTT

abundance: -
d_gene: -
j_gene: TRBJ2-1
v_gene: TRBV20-1
CDR3aa: CSASLLFEQFF
CDR3nt: TGCAGTGCTTCCCTACTATTCGAGCAGTTCTTC

abundance: -
d_gene: TRBD1
j_gene: TRBJ1-2
v_gene: TRBV3-1/TRBV3-2
CDR3aa: CATGGQGAFYGYTF
CDR3nt: TGTGCCACCGGGGGACAGGGGGCTTTCTATGGCTACACCTTC

abundance: -
d_gene: TRBD1
j_gene: TRBJ1-5
v_gene: TRBV12-3/TRBV12-4
CDR3aa: CATANRGRQPQHF
CDR3nt: TGTGCCACCGCAAACAGGGGGCGTCAGCCCCAGCATTTT

abundance: -
d_gene: TRBD1
j_gene: TRBJ1-2
v_gene: TRBV7-9
CDR3aa: CASSRLGQGGYTF
CDR3nt: TGTGCCAGCAGCCGACTTGGACAGGGCGGCTACACCTTC

abundance: -
d_gene: TRBD2
j_gene: TRBJ2-5
v_gene: TRBV6-2/TRBV6-3
CDR3aa: CASSYSTSGQETQYF
CDR3nt: TGTGCCAGCAGTTACTCGACTAGCGGCCAAGAGACCCAGTACTTC

abundance: -
d_gene: -
j_gene: TRBJ1-5
v_gene: TRBV5-1
CDR3aa: CASSIQPGSNQPQHF
CDR3nt: TGCGCCAGCAGCATCCAGCCGGGGAGCAATCAGCCCCAGCATTTT

abundance: -
d_gene: TRBD1
j_gene: TRBJ1-2
v_gene: TRBV9
CDR3aa: CASSVEVRDRVGYGYTF
CDR3nt: TGTGCCAGCAGCGTAGAGGTACGGGACAGGGTAGGATATGGCTACACCTTC

abundance: -
d_gene: -
j_gene: TRBJ2-5
v_gene: TRBV28
CDR3aa: CASSLGGRGQETQYF
CDR3nt: TGTGCCAGCAGTTTAGGGGGCAGGGGTCAAGAGACCCAGTACTTC

abundance: once
d_gene: TRBD1
j_gene: TRBJ1-6
v_gene: TRBV10-3
CDR3aa: CAISGGQENNSPLHF
CDR3nt: TGTGCCATCAGTGGGGGACAGGAGAATAATTCACCCCTCCACTTT

abundance: -
d_gene: TRBD1
j_gene: TRBJ1-6
v_gene: TRBV5-5
CDR3aa: CASTRDRDNSPLHF
CDR3nt: TGTGCCAGCACCCGAGACAGGGATAATTCACCCCTCCACTTT

abundance: -
d_gene: -
j_gene: TRBJ2-7
v_gene: TRBV5-1
CDR3aa: CASSLDVTAYEQYF
CDR3nt: TGCGCCAGCAGCTTGGATGTGACAGCATACGAGCAGTACTTC

abundance: -
d_gene: -
j_gene: TRBJ1-2
v_gene: TRBV28
CDR3aa: CASSYEGGYGYTF
CDR3nt: TGTGCCAGCAGTTACGAGGGCGGCTATGGCTACACCTTC

abundance: -
d_gene: -
j_gene: TRBJ2-7
v_gene: TRBV6-2/TRBV6-3
CDR3aa: CASSKTIITRSYEQYF
CDR3nt: TGTGCCAGCAGTAAGACTATCATTACTCGCTCCTACGAGCAGTACTTC

abundance: -
d_gene: -
j_gene: TRBJ2-1
v_gene: TRBV27
CDR3aa: CASKTYRDNEQFF
CDR3nt: TGTGCCAGCAAAACCTATCGGGACAATGAGCAGTTCTTC

abundance: -
d_gene: -
j_gene: TRBJ2-3
v_gene: TRBV18
CDR3aa: CASSPSTDTQYF
CDR3nt: TGTGCCAGCTCACCATCTACAGATACGCAGTATTTT

abundance: once
d_gene: TRBD2
j_gene: TRBJ2-3
v_gene: TRBV18
CDR3aa: CASSPSTGLAGGSTDTQYF
CDR3nt: TGTGCCAGCTCACCCTCGACGGGACTAGCGGGGGGGAGCACAGATACGCAGTATTTT

abundance: -
d_gene: -
j_gene: TRBJ1-4
v_gene: TRBV28
CDR3aa: CASSSRQRATNEKLFF
CDR3nt: TGTGCCAGCAGTTCCCGACAGCGGGCAACTAATGAAAAACTGTTTTTT

abundance: -
d_gene: -
j_gene: TRBJ2-1
v_gene: TRBV10-3
CDR3aa: CAIGQFVYNEQFF
CDR3nt: TGTGCCATCGGACAGTTCGTCTACAATGAGCAGTTCTTC

abundance: -
d_gene: -
j_gene: TRBJ1-4
v_gene: TRBV15
CDR3aa: CATLAENEKLFF
CDR3nt: TGTGCCACCTTGGCGGAAAATGAAAAACTGTTTTTT

abundance: once
d_gene: -
j_gene: TRBJ1-1
v_gene: TRBV28
CDR3aa: CASTPTGGDTEAFF
CDR3nt: TGTGCCAGCACCCCTACGGGGGGGGACACTGAAGCTTTCTTT

abundance: -
d_gene: -
j_gene: TRBJ1-2
v_gene: TRBV9
CDR3aa: CASSLSGDGGLWSYTF
CDR3nt: TGTGCCAGCAGCTTATCCGGGGACGGGGGACTATGGAGCTACACCTTC

abundance: -
d_gene: -
j_gene: TRBJ2-7
v_gene: TRBV6-5
CDR3aa: CASSRVRTGTAEQYF
CDR3nt: TGTGCCAGCAGTCGCGTGCGCACAGGGACGGCCGAGCAGTACTTC

abundance: -
d_gene: TRBD1
j_gene: TRBJ2-1
v_gene: TRBV27
CDR3aa: CASSFPGQGETYNEQFF
CDR3nt: TGTGCCAGCAGTTTCCCGGGACAGGGGGAAACCTACAATGAGCAGTTCTTC

abundance: few
d_gene: TRBD2
j_gene: TRBJ2-1
v_gene: TRBV11-3
CDR3aa: CASSLDLGSGGYNEQFF
CDR3nt: TGTGCCAGCAGCTTAGACCTCGGTAGCGGGGGCTACAATGAGCAGTTCTTC

abundance: -
d_gene: -
j_gene: TRBJ2-7
v_gene: TRBV5-1
CDR3aa: CASSLRDTTYEQYF
CDR3nt: TGCGCCAGCAGCTTAAGGGACACAACCTACGAGCAGTACTTC

abundance: -
d_gene: TRBD2
j_gene: TRBJ2-7
v_gene: TRBV12-5
CDR3aa: CASAWFYGRTRLVYEQYF
CDR3nt: TGTGCTAGTGCTTGGTTTTATGGACGGACTAGATTAGTCTACGAGCAGTACTTC

abundance: -
d_gene: -
j_gene: TRBJ2-3
v_gene: TRBV28
CDR3aa: CASSEVGRRGTDTQYF
CDR3nt: TGTGCCAGCAGCGAGGTGGGCCGCCGAGGGACAGATACGCAGTATTTT

abundance: -
d_gene: -
j_gene: TRBJ1-2
v_gene: TRBV19
CDR3aa: CASSINTYGYTF
CDR3nt: TGTGCCAGTAGTATTAACACCTATGGCTACACCTTC

abundance: -
d_gene: -
j_gene: TRBJ1-3
v_gene: TRBV4-2
CDR3aa: CASSQGGGLSGNTIYF
CDR3nt: TGTGCCAGCAGCCAAGGGGGGGGCCTCTCTGGAAACACCATATATTTT

abundance: -
d_gene: -
j_gene: TRBJ2-3
v_gene: TRBV5-6
CDR3aa: CASSLPGTDTQYF
CDR3nt: TGTGCCAGCAGCTTGCCAGGGACAGATACGCAGTATTTT

abundance: -
d_gene: -
j_gene: TRBJ1-1
v_gene: TRBV27
CDR3aa: CASSLFVQDNMNTEAFF
CDR3nt: TGTGCCAGCAGTTTATTTGTACAGGATAACATGAACACTGAAGCTTTCTTT